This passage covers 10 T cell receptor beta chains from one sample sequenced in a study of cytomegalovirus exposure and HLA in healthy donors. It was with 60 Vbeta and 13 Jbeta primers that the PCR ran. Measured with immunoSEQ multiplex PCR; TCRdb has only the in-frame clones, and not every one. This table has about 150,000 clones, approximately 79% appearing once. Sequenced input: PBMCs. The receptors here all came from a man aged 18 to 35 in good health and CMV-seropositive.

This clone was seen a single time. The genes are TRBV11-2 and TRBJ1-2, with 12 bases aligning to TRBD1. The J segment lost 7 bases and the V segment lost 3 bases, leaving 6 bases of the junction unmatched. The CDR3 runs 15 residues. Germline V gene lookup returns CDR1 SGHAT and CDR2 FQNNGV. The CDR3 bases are TGTGCCAGCAGCTTGGGGGGGACAGGGGGCCGTGGCTACACCTTC. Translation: CASSLGGTGGRGYTF.

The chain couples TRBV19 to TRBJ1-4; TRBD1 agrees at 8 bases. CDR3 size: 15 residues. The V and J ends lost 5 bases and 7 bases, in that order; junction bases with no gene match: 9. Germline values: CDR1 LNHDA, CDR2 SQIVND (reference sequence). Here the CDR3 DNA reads TGTGCCAGTAGTTCGCCGGACAGGGCAGGTGAAAAACTGTTTTTT. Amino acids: CASSSPDRAGEKLFF.

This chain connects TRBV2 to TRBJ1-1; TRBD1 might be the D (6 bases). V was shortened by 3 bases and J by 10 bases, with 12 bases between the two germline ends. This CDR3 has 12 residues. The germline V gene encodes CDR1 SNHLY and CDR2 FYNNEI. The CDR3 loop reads CASSEDSTRAFF. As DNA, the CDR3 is TGTGCCAGCAGTGAGGACAGCACCCGAGCTTTCTTT.

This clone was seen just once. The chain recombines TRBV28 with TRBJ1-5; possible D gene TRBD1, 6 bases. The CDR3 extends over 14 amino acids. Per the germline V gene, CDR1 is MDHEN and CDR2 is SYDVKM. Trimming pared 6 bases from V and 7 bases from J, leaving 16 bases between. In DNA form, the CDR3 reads TGTGCCAGCAGACACACCACAGGGTGGCAGCCCCAGCATTTT. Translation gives CASRHTTGWQPQHF.

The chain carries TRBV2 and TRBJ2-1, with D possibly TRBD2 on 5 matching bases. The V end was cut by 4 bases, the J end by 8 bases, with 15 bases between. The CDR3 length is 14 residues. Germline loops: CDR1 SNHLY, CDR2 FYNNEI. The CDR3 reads CASSGWGVIHEQFF. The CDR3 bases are TGTGCCAGCAGTGGATGGGGAGTTATCCATGAGCAGTTCTTC.

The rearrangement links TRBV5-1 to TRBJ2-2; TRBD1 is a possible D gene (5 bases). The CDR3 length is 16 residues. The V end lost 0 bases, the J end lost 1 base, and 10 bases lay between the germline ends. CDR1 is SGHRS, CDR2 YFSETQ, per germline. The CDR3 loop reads CASSLEWGKNTGELFF. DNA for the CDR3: TGCGCCAGCAGCTTGGAGTGGGGCAAGAACACCGGGGAGCTGTTTTTT.

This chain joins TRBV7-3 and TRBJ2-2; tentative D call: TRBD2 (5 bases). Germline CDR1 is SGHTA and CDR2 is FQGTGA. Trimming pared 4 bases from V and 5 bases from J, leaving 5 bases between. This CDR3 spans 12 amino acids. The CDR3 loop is CASSWRTGELFF. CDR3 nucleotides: TGTGCCAGCAGCTGGAGGACCGGGGAGCTGTTTTTT.

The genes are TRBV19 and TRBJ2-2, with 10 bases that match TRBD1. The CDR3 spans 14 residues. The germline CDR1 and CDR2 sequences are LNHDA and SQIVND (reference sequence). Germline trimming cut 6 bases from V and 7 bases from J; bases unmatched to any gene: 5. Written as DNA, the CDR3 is TGTGCCAGTAGCCTGACAGGGGGCATCGGGGAGCTGTTTTTT. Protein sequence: CASSLTGGIGELFF. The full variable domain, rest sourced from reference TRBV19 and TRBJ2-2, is DGGITQSPKYLFRKEGQNVTLSCEQNLNHDAMYWYRQDPGQGLRLIYYSQIVNDFQKGDIAEGYSVSREKKESFPLTVTSAQKNPTAFYLCASSLTGGIGELFFGEGSRLTVL.

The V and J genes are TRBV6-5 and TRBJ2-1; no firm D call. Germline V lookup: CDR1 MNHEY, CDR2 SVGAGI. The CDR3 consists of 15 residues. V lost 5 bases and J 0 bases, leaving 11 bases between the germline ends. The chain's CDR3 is CASSNLYSSYNEQFF. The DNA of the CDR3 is TGTGCCAGCAGTAATTTATATAGCTCCTACAATGAGCAGTTCTTC.

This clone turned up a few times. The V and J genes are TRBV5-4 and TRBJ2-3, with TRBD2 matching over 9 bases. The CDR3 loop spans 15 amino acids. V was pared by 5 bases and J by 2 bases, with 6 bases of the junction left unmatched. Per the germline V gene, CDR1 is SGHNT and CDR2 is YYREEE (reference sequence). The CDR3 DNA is TGTGCCAGCAGGCGGGGGGGCAGAACCACAGATACGCAGTATTTT. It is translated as CASRRGGRTTDTQYF.